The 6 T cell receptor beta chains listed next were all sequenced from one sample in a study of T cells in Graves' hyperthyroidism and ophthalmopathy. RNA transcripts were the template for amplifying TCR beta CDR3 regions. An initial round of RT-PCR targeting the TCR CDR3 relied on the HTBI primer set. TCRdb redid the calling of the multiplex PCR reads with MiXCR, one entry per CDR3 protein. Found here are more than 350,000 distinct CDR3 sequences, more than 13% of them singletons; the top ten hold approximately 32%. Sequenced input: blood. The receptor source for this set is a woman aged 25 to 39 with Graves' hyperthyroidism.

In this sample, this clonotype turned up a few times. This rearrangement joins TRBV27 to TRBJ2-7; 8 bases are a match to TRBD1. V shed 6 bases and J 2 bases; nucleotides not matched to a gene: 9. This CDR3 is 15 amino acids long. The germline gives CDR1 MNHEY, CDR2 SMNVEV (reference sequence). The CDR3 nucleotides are TGTGCCAGCAGGGCGGACAGGGAGTCACCCTACGAGCAGTACTTC. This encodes CASRADRESPYEQYF.

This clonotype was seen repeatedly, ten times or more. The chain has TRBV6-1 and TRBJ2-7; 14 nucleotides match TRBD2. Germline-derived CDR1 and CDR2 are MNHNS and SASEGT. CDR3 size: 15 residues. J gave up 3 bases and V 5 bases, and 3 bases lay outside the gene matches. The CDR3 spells CASSQGLAGVYEQYF. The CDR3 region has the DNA TGTGCCAGCAGTCAGGGACTAGCGGGAGTCTACGAGCAGTACTTC.

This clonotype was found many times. CDR3 sequence: CASSFHSGKSYNEQFF. In nucleotides, the CDR3 is TGTGCCAGCAGCTTCCATAGCGGGAAATCCTACAATGAGCAGTTCTTC. This sequence joins TRBV11-2 and TRBJ2-1; 8 positions match TRBD2. Per germline, CDR1 SGHAT and CDR2 FQNNGV. V shed 3 bases and J 1 base; nucleotides not matched to a gene: 5. The CDR3 length is 16 residues.

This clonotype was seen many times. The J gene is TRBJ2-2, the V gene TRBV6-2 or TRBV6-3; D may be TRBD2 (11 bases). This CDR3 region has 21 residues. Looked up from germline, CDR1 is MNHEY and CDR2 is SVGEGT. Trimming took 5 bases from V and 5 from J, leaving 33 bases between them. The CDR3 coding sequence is TGTGCCAGCAGTCGGGACAGGGGTGATAGCGGGAGGGCCGCTGGAACCGGGGAGCTGTTTTTT. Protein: CASSRDRGDSGRAAGTGELFF.

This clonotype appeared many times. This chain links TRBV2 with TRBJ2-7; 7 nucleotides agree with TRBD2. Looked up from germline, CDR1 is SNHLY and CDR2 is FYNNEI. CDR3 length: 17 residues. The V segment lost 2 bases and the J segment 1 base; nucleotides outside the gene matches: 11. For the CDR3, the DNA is TGTGCCAGCAGTGAATTCTCGCGGGGGTACAGGTCCTACGAGCAGTACTTC. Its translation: CASSEFSRGYRSYEQYF.

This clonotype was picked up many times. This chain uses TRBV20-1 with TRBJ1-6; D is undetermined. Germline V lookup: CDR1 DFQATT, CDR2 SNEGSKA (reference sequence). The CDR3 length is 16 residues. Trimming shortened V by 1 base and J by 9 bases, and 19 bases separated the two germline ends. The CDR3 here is CSARAAGVGEGSPLHF. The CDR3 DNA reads TGCAGTGCTAGAGCGGCCGGGGTCGGGGAAGGTTCACCCCTCCACTTT.